This T cell receptor beta chain comes out of a study of vaccination and CD4 T cells after COVID-19. Notes on this clonotype: Its antigen is unidentified.

The assay that was used to sequence DNA from cultured CD4+ T cells was the Oncomine TCR Beta short-read assay. TCRdb called the PCR reads again in MiXCR, with one record for every CDR3 protein. Here the sample spans about 15,000 distinct CDR3 sequences, roughly 74% being singletons. Germline values: CDR1 SNHLY, CDR2 FYNNEI. Deletions cut 6 bases from V and 2 bases from J, with 16 bases between. This CDR3 is built from 16 residues. The treatment denotes: roughly nine-day PBMC culture with coronavirus spike peptide pools or control peptides (ViraFEST assay). At both days 3 and 7, half the medium was replaced with fresh IL-2 medium.

This receptor was identified in a human donor who had recovered from COVID-19. Sequencing used CD4+ T cells from blood, cultured in vitro. The chain recombines TRBV2 with TRBJ2-2, with D possibly TRBD1 on 5 matching bases. The CDR3, as DNA: TGTGCCAGCAGCCCCCAGTTGGGGCGCAACACCGGGGAGCTGTTTTTT. It codes for CASSPQLGRNTGELFF.